The entry below describes one TCR beta chain. No antigen is known for it. The CDR3 runs 16 residues. After removal of 4 bases from V and 2 bases from J, the junction contained 8 bases not matched to a gene. Germline assignment: CDR1 MNHEY and CDR2 SMNVEV (reference sequence). 13 Jbeta primers and 60 Vbeta primers were used for the PCR. The assay was immunoSEQ multiplex PCR, and TCRdb's table has in-frame clones only and misses some. Its listing shows around 110,000 clones. This sample is drawn from a study of cytomegalovirus exposure and HLA in healthy donors. General study results and limits: Some public TCRs appeared in many individuals, while most sequences were rare.

The chain is built from TRBV27 and TRBJ2-1; 7 nucleotides line up with TRBD1. Sequencing was carried out using PBMCs. This clonotype originated in a man in his forties in good health and CMV-seropositive. The DNA for the CDR3 is TGTGCCAGCAGTTCTCGGACAGGTCTGACCTACAATGAGCAGTTCTTC. Amino acid sequence: CASSSRTGLTYNEQFF.